This TCR beta chain was identified in a study of PD-1 blockade in mismatch repair-deficient tumors (TCRdb year 2017). Turning to the overall study: The trial enrolled 65 to 100 consecutive patients with roughly 13 mismatch repair-deficient cancer types between September 2013 and 2016, all previously treated and progressing. Tumor-associated T cell clones were tracked in the peripheral blood of patients responding to PD-1 blockade by deep sequencing of TCR CDR3 regions. The full study reports these points: Tumor-resident clones, often undetectable in blood before treatment, expanded rapidly after pembrolizumab and then contracted, generally before radiologic responses.

The sample's time point label, decoded: peripheral blood 12 weeks after first pembrolizumab dose. For each enrolled patient, mismatch repair deficiency was established using either polymerase chain reaction or immunohistochemistry. TCR sequencing was performed for a few patients who responded to pembrolizumab therapy. Pembrolizumab PD-1 blockade was prospectively tested in advanced mismatch repair-deficient cancers, regardless of tissue of origin, in the phase II trial. Peripheral blood T cell samples were gathered serially, both before PD-1 blockade started and at multiple time points afterward. The timing of each blood sample was reported as weeks after the first dose of pembrolizumab. Library generation was performed with the immunoSEQ multiplex PCR assay. Drawn from immuneACCESS, this table holds only the in-frame rearrangements with V and J called that TCRdb kept. Clones are partly lost; checked studies trace under half to an unresolved V gene and leave the rest unexplained. The sample has 80,000 to 100,000 clones on record, roughly 80% of them singletons. The ten biggest clones cover about 2.6% of the sample.

As regards this clone: It lacks a known antigen. There are no base qualities to consult, and no much larger clone falls within one base.

The CDR3 runs 16 amino acids, cysteine and phenylalanine included. Only the CDR3 portion is preserved as DNA: 48 bases, with reading frame beginning at the first base. Sequences LNHDA (CDR1) and SQIVND (CDR2) are obtained from the germline V gene (reference sequence). At the junction V is shortened by 4 bases and J by 4 bases, with 16 bases in between. The V gene is TRBV19 and the J gene is TRBJ2-2, with TRBD2 as a weak D call on 5 bases. The origin of this receptor is an adult with mismatch repair-deficient cancer. The sample was peripheral blood, taken 12 weeks after starting pembrolizumab. DNA sequence: TGTGCCAGTAGTACGACTGACCCTCGGGGCACCGGGGAGCTGTTTTTT. The encoded protein is CASSTTDPRGTGELFF.